The 8 T cell receptor beta chains below were found in one sample sequenced in a study of beta chain features in type 1 diabetes. Investigators reverse transcribed all isolated RNA, so they sequenced expressed TCRB transcripts. Some clones are missing from TCRdb's copy, which holds only in-frame ones; the method was immunoSEQ multiplex PCR. This table holds hundreds of thousands of clones, approximately 12% found once. Sequenced sample: naive CD4+ T cells from blood. Receptors originate from a man aged 18 to 30 in good health.

This chain connects TRBV19 to TRBJ2-7; 10 bases line up with TRBD2. Germline values: CDR1 LNHDA, CDR2 SQIVND (reference sequence). The CDR3 is 17 residues long. V lost 3 bases, J lost 0 bases, and 8 bases stayed unmatched. CDR3 in amino acids: CASSMNGLAVDSYEQYF. The DNA of the CDR3 is TGTGCCAGTAGTATGAACGGACTAGCGGTAGACTCCTACGAGCAGTACTTC.

V gene TRBV7-9 combines with J gene TRBJ1-4, with 8 bases matching TRBD1. The CDR3 loop spans 14 amino acids. CDR1 and CDR2 from the germline V gene are SEHNR and FQNEAQ (reference sequence). Trimming cost V 5 bases and J 7 bases; bases outside gene matches: 6. In DNA, the CDR3 is TGTGCCAGCAGCGTGGACAGGGCGGGTGAAAAACTGTTTTTT. Its translation: CASSVDRAGEKLFF.

CDR3 region: CASSSGLRYNEQFF. CDR3 bases: TGCGCCAGCAGCAGCGGATTACGTTACAATGAGCAGTTCTTC. V and J are TRBV4-3 and TRBJ2-1, with D perhaps TRBD2 (5 bases). In germline, CDR1 is LGHNA, CDR2 YSLEER. The V and J ends lost 5 bases and 4 bases respectively, with 12 bases between them. The CDR3 consists of 14 residues.

This clone was seen a handful of times. The chain is built from TRBV5-1 and TRBJ2-3; 9 nucleotides match TRBD1. The germline V gene has CDR1 SGHRS and CDR2 YFSETQ. V was pared by 4 bases and J by 2 bases, with 2 bases of the junction left unmatched. This CDR3 has 14 residues. The CDR3 here is CASSRDRDTDTQYF. The DNA of the CDR3 is TGCGCCAGCAGCCGGGACAGGGACACAGATACGCAGTATTTT.

V usage is TRBV7-3 and J usage is TRBJ1-2, with a weak D call TRBD1 (5 bases). Germline CDR1 is SGHTA and CDR2 is FQGTGA. Trimming took off 5 bases at V and 4 bases at J, with 11 bases between the two ends. This CDR3 is built from 13 residues. The CDR3 sequence is CASSPDRTYGYTF. DNA for the CDR3: TGTGCCAGCAGCCCTGACAGAACCTATGGCTACACCTTC.

This clone was counted only a few times. The CDR3 nucleotides read TGTGCCAGCAGTTTATGGACTAGCGGAAGGTACGAGCAGTACTTC. Amino acid sequence: CASSLWTSGRYEQYF. V is TRBV28 and J is TRBJ2-7, with TRBD2 matching over 9 bases. After removal of 0 bases from V and 4 bases from J, the junction contained 4 bases not matched to a gene. The V gene's germline CDR1 is MDHEN and CDR2 SYDVKM. This CDR3 is built from 15 residues.

V usage is TRBV11-2 and J usage is TRBJ2-1; 11 nucleotides align to TRBD2. Germline loops: CDR1 SGHAT, CDR2 FQNNGV. The CDR3 totals 15 residues. The V segment lost 5 bases and the J segment 3 bases; nucleotides outside the gene matches: 3. The CDR3 sequence is CASSPLAGDYNEQFF. The CDR3 DNA sequence: TGTGCCAGCAGCCCACTAGCGGGGGACTACAATGAGCAGTTCTTC.

The chain carries TRBV28 and TRBJ2-3; 14 bases match TRBD2. CDR3 length: 15 amino acids. Germline CDR1 MDHEN, CDR2 SYDVKM. V lost 6 bases and J lost 4; bases outside the gene matches: 3. As DNA, the CDR3 is TGTGCCAGCAGGTGGACTAGCGGGAGGCCAGATACGCAGTATTTT. Translation gives CASRWTSGRPDTQYF.